This TCR beta chain is drawn from a study of identical twins listed by TCRdb under 2016. Context from the whole study: TCR alpha and beta repertoires from monozygotic twins, unrelated adults of various ages and cord blood were deep-sequenced to test whether fetal clonotypes persist. Replicate twin experiments were performed at different times using different library preparation protocols to rule out contamination.

This clonotype was seen at least ten times. The antigen it binds to is not known. No much larger clonotype is one base removed from it; base qualities were not supplied. Every donor was a healthy Caucasian. Three pairs of female monozygotic twins, all aged about 18 to 30 years, made up the twin cohort. Positive isolation kits from Invitrogen were used to isolate the CD4+ and CD8+ T cell populations. Library prep was done by 5' RACE. Sequencing relied on an Illumina HiSeq 2000. A universal primer binding site was introduced by template switching, and a unique molecular identifier was present in the final cDNA, enabling accurate counting of TCR cDNA molecules. Specific primers in the conserved constant-segment region were used to synthesize first-strand cDNA for the TCR alpha and beta chains. To control for contamination, each cDNA library was double barcoded with a SMART-Mk sample barcode plus Illumina barcodes. Two successive PCR steps introduced TruSeq adapter sequences along with Illumina sample barcodes. The Illumina HiSeq platform was used with custom primers to sequence TCR alpha and beta cDNA libraries. The published analysis was carried out like this. Raw reads were processed with MiGEC to extract unique molecular identifiers, and MiXCR was used to determine CDR3 positions. Recombination models were inferred per individual with the repgenHMM and IGoR tools using an EM algorithm. The tcR package in R was used for shared clonotype analysis, with sharing normalized by the product of cloneset sizes. To study raw recombination without the effects of thymic and clonal selection, out-of-frame nonproductive sequences were analyzed. TCRdb trimmed the raw reads at Q25, called clones with MiXCR and kept productive beta chains. Identical CDR3 proteins give one entry, which carries the most common genes and DNA. These V and J calls derive from TCRdb rather than the authors' analysis. The sample records 450,000 or so distinct CDR3 sequences, 14% of which are singletons. Over 0.5% of the sample goes to the ten largest clones.

The full study reports these points: Compared with coincidental sharing between unrelated individuals, out-of-frame TCR alpha sequences shared between twins showed an excess of sequences with low generation probability. Zero-insertion analyses could be partly confounded by invariant T cells such as MAIT and iNKT, though diverse VJ usage argued against such confounding for most clonotypes. Because the same donors could not be followed over many years, the conclusions depended on cross-sectional statistical analysis. Abundant cord blood beta clonotypes had fewer insertions, young adult naive repertoires showed a similar but weaker trend, and memory repertoires showed no such trend. In monozygotic twins, out-of-frame TCR alpha sharing was systematically underestimated by recombination models, although the models agreed with sharing between unrelated individuals. Excess twin sharing in beta out-of-frame sequences was weaker because fewer shared sequences lowered the signal-to-noise ratio.

This sample also appeared in a second study, on yellow fever vaccine responses in identical twins. The second study, in turn, reports: According to the authors, in identical twins the way T cells responded to vaccination appeared partly convergent and partly personalized. Focusing on identical twins, the study followed the T cell clones that responded to the vaccine, and did so with precision.

The sequence was collected from a woman younger than 35 in good health. Source material: CD4+ T cells sorted from blood.

The CDR3 reads CASSAADRAVSSPLHF. The DNA sequence is as follows: TGTGCCAGCAGTGCCGCAGACAGGGCGGTTTCTTCACCCCTCCACTTT. The chain is assembled from TRBV25-1 and TRBJ1-6; 7 bases in between match TRBD1. Per the germline V gene, MGHDK is the CDR1 and SYGVNS is the CDR2. From cysteine to phenylalanine, the CDR3 is 16 amino acids long. This entry keeps only the CDR3 DNA: 48 bases, framed from base 1. Compared with germline, V lacks 4 bases and J lacks 9 bases; bases without a gene match: 12. Where the CDR3 stops, the reference TRBV25-1 and TRBJ1-6 genes take over; the full variable domain is EADIYQTPRYLVIGTGKKITLECSQTMGHDKMYWYQQDPGMELHLIHYSYGVNSTEKGDLSSESTVSRIRTEHFPLTLESARPSHTSQYLCASSAADRAVSSPLHFGNGTRLTVT.